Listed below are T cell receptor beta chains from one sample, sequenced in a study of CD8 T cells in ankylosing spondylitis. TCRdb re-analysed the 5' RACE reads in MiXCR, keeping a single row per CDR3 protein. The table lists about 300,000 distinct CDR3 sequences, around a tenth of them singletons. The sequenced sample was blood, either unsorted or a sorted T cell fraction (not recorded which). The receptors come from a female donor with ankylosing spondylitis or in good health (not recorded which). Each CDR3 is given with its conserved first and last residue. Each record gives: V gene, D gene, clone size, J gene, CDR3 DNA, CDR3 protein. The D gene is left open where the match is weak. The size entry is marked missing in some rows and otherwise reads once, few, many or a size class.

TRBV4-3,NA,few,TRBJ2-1,TGCGCCAGCAGCCAAGATTCCGGGACCATATACAATGAGCAGTTCTTC,CASSQDSGTIYNEQFF
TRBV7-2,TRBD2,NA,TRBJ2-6,TGTGCCAGCAGCGCGAAACTAGCGGGGTACGGGGCCAACGTCCTGACTTTC,CASSAKLAGYGANVLTF
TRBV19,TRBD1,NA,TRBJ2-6,TGTGCCAGTAGTCCGCGGGACAGGACCTCTGGGGCCAACGTCCTGACTTTC,CASSPRDRTSGANVLTF
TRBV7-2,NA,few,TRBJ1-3,TGTGCCAGCAGCTTAGTTTCAGGGCTCTCTGGAAACACCATATATTTT,CASSLVSGLSGNTIYF
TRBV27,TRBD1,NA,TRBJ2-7,TGTGCCAGCAGTACGCGACAGGGCCCGGGGTACGAGCAGTACTTC,CASSTRQGPGYEQYF
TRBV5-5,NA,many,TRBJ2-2,TGTGCCAGCAGCACCTTGCCCGGGGAGGACACCGGGGAGCTGTTTTTT,CASSTLPGEDTGELFF
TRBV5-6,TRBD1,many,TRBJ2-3,TGTGCCAGCAGCCCCGGACAGGCCAGGGATACGCAGTATTTT,CASSPGQARDTQYF
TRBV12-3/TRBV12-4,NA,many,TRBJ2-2,TGTGCCAGCAGTTTAGTAGCTAGTGCCGGGGAGCTGTTTTTT,CASSLVASAGELFF
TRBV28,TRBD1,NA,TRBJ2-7,TGTGCCAGCCGACCCTCATTAGGGACAGGAGCCCTTGAGCAGTACTTC,CASRPSLGTGALEQYF
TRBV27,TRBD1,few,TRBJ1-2,TGTGCCAGCAGTTACAGGGGATCGGGCTATGGCTACACCTTC,CASSYRGSGYGYTF
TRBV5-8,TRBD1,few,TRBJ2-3,TGTGCCAGCAGCCCCGGGACAGGGGGGGTAGATACGCAGTATTTT,CASSPGTGGVDTQYF
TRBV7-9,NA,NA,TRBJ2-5,TGTGCCGGTATTGAGGGCCCGACGGAGACCCAGTACTTC,CAGIEGPTETQYF
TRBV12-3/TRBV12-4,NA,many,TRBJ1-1,TGTGCCAGCAGTTTACTTGACCGGAACACTGAAGCTTTCTTT,CASSLLDRNTEAFF
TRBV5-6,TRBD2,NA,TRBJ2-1,TGTGCCAGCAGCTTTACTAGCGCCTACAATGAGCAGTTCTTC,CASSFTSAYNEQFF
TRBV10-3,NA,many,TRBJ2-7,TGTGCCATCAGTGCCCAGGCCAATAACTACGAGCAGTACTTC,CAISAQANNYEQYF
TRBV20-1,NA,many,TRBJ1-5,TGCAGTGCTAGCCCCTGGCCGAAAGGAGCCCAGCATTTT,CSASPWPKGAQHF
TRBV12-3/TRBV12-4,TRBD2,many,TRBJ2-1,TGTGCCAGCAGTTTAGGACTAGCGGGGGGAGATGAGCAGTTCTTC,CASSLGLAGGDEQFF
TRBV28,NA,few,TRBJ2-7,TGTGCCAGCAGTCCAGGACGGAGGTCCTACGAGCAGTACTTC,CASSPGRRSYEQYF